Below are 27 T cell receptor beta chains sequenced from a single sample in a study of blood T cells in healthy people across ages. A J-beta primer mix and a sample-barcoded 5' primer were used in a second PCR of roughly 6 to 11 cycles. TCRdb independently ran MiXCR on the 5' RACE reads; one entry per CDR3 protein. Of some 1.4 million distinct CDR3 sequences in the sample, 42% were seen once. Sequencing was performed on blood. These receptors were taken from a woman between 18 and 29 years old in good health.

The chain carries TRBV28 and TRBJ1-5, with 8 bases matching TRBD1. Germline trimming cut 4 bases from V and 3 bases from J; bases unmatched to any gene: 8. CDR3 length: 16 amino acids. Germline V CDR1 and CDR2: MDHEN, SYDVKM. CDR3 sequence: CASSSTGGEPNQPQHF. CDR3 sequence (DNA): TGTGCCAGCAGTTCAACAGGGGGGGAACCCAATCAGCCCCAGCATTTT.

The chain uses TRBV9 and TRBJ1-5; a possible D gene is TRBD1 (6 bases). Between the trimmed V and J ends, which lost 7 bases and 2 bases, there was a span of 13 bases. The germline gives CDR1 SGDLS, CDR2 YYNGEE. CDR3 length: 14 residues. The CDR3 protein is CASAGDIRNQPQHF. In nucleotides, the CDR3 is TGTGCCAGCGCCGGGGACATTCGCAATCAGCCCCAGCATTTT. The whole variable domain, remainder taken from reference TRBV9 and TRBJ1-5, is DSGVTQTPKHLITATGQRVTLRCSPRSGDLSVYWYQQSLDQGLQFLIQYYNGEERAKGNILERFSAQQFPDLHSELNLSSLELGDSALYFCASAGDIRNQPQHFGDGTRLSIL.

Concerning this clonotype: The germline gene is not matched at one end of the junction; a read error may be the cause. CDR3 loop: CASSPSTGRKYKEQFF. CDR3 coding DNA: TGTGCCAGCAGCCCTTCGACAGGGAGGAAGTACAAGGAGCAGTTCTTC. This sequence joins TRBV14 and TRBJ2-1; D perhaps matches TRBD1 (7 bases). Germline V gene sequence: CDR1 SGHDN, CDR2 FVKESK. The CDR3 is 16 amino acids.

This clonotype was detected a few times. This rearrangement joins TRBV6-2 or TRBV6-3 to TRBJ2-1; D is unresolved. V was clipped by 5 bases and J by 4 bases, with 18 bases between them. The germline CDR1 and CDR2 sequences are MNHEY and SVGEGT. This CDR3 is built from 16 residues. The CDR3 here is CASSPEAAALYNEQFF. The CDR3 region has the DNA TGTGCCAGCAGTCCAGAGGCAGCCGCCCTTTACAATGAGCAGTTCTTC.

The chain is built from TRBV6-6 and TRBJ2-1; TRBD2 matches at 7 bases. The CDR3 sequence is 17 residues long. CDR1 and CDR2 (germline): MNHNY, SVGAGI (reference sequence). Unmatched junction bases numbered 12, after V lost 5 bases and J lost 2 bases. CDR3 residues: CASSQTLTSATYNEQFF. DNA for the CDR3: TGTGCCAGCAGTCAAACTCTAACTAGCGCAACCTACAATGAGCAGTTCTTC.

The chain carries TRBV20-1 and TRBJ1-4, with 7 nucleotides matching TRBD1. CDR1 and CDR2 from the germline V gene are DFQATT and SNEGSKA (reference sequence). The CDR3 extends over 11 amino acids. V dropped 4 bases and J dropped 15; count of bases not matched to a gene: 8. This CDR3 reads CSAMTGFKVFF. CDR3 nucleotides: TGCAGTGCTATGACAGGGTTTAAAGTGTTTTTT.

The table lists this clonotype with a few counts. This chain joins TRBV28 and TRBJ2-7, with D maybe TRBD1 (6 bases). The V gene's germline CDR1 is MDHEN and CDR2 SYDVKM. CDR3 length: 13 residues. With 6 bases removed from V and 2 bases from J, the gap between germline ends came to 11 bases. CDR3 sequence reads: CASSGDTPYEQYF. CDR3 nucleotide sequence: TGTGCCAGCAGCGGGGACACCCCCTACGAGCAGTACTTC.

V gene TRBV6-6 combines with J gene TRBJ1-2, with D unclear. The germline V and J ends were trimmed by 0 bases and 5 bases, with 13 bases remaining between them. Looked up from germline, CDR1 is MNHNY and CDR2 is SVGAGI (reference sequence). The CDR3 runs 15 residues. CDR3 sequence reads: CASSYSDLRGYGYTF. The CDR3 DNA reads as TGTGCCAGCAGTTACTCGGACTTGCGGGGATATGGCTACACCTTC.

This rearrangement joins TRBV5-1 to TRBJ2-3; 8 bases map to TRBD2. Germline V CDR1 and CDR2: SGHRS, YFSETQ. Losses at the gene ends were 5 bases for V and 7 bases for J; bases not matched to a gene: 12. The CDR3 has 15 residues. In nucleotides, the CDR3 is TGCGCCAGCAGTCTCGGGGGGGGCGAGATAAATACGCAGTATTTT. This gives the protein CASSLGGGEINTQYF.

This clonotype was counted between two and nine times. This rearrangement joins TRBV5-6 to TRBJ2-1; D is ambiguous. This CDR3 is built from 15 residues. Germline V gene data show CDR1 as SGHDT and CDR2 as YYEEEE. V was pared by 0 bases and J by 2 bases, with 9 bases between. CDR3 sequence: CASSLVQAAYNEQFF. CDR3 coding DNA: TGTGCCAGCAGCTTGGTTCAGGCTGCCTACAATGAGCAGTTCTTC.

The V gene is TRBV25-1, the J gene TRBJ2-7; D uncertain. Germline V lookup: CDR1 MGHDK, CDR2 SYGVNS. The CDR3 runs 13 residues. The V gene lost 2 bases and the J gene lost 3 bases, with 8 bases spanning the gap. CDR3 in DNA: TGTGCCAGCAGTGAAATAGGGCTCTACGAGCAGTACTTC. It encodes CASSEIGLYEQYF.

The rearrangement links TRBV28 to TRBJ2-4; possible D gene TRBD2, 6 bases. The V and J ends lost 4 bases and 2 bases respectively, with 15 bases between them. The CDR3 covers 16 residues. Germline CDR1 reads MDHEN; CDR2 reads SYDVKM. The CDR3 DNA sequence: TGTGCCAGCAGTTACCACCCGGGGGATACCAAAAACATTCAGTACTTC. It yields the protein CASSYHPGDTKNIQYF.

This clonotype was detected a few times. The rearrangement uses TRBV10-3 and TRBJ1-5; D may be TRBD1 (5 bases). Germline V gene lookup returns CDR1 ENHRY and CDR2 SYGVKD. This CDR3 is 13 amino acids long. Trimming shortened V by 4 bases and J by 11 bases, and 15 bases separated the two germline ends. CDR3 amino acids: CAISGVGGGAQHF. CDR3 in DNA: TGTGCCATCAGTGGCGTCGGTGGGGGGGCCCAGCATTTT.

This clonotype has only a few counts. V is TRBV6-6 and J is TRBJ2-4; maybe TRBD1 (6 bases). The V end lost 5 bases, the J end lost 7 bases, and 12 bases lay between the germline ends. The CDR3 loop spans 13 amino acids. Germline lookup yields CDR1 MNHNY and CDR2 SVGAGI (reference sequence). CDR3 bases: TGTGCCAGCAGTGTATCAGGGGAGAACATTCAGTACTTC. This sequence encodes CASSVSGENIQYF.

This clonotype was detected a few times. J is TRBJ2-1 and V is TRBV6-5, with 7 positions matching TRBD1. The CDR3 runs to 11 residues. Germline V gene data show CDR1 as MNHEY and CDR2 as SVGAGI. Losses at the gene ends were 8 bases for V and 15 bases for J; bases not matched to a gene: 10. The CDR3 sequence is CASGPSGTVFF. The CDR3 coding sequence is TGTGCCAGCGGACCCTCCGGGACAGTGTTCTTC.

The table lists this clonotype with a few counts. V and J are TRBV20-1 and TRBJ2-3; D remains ambiguous. Trimming cost V 1 base and J 6 bases, with 17 bases left between them. The CDR3 is made up of 15 amino acids. Germline loops: CDR1 DFQATT, CDR2 SNEGSKA (reference sequence). The CDR3: CSARAFLGSVDTQYF. The CDR3 bases are TGCAGTGCTAGAGCCTTCCTCGGCAGCGTGGATACGCAGTATTTT.

V is TRBV6-1 and J is TRBJ2-5, with 8 nucleotides matching TRBD1. The J call is doubtful: the DNA matches TRBJ2-4 better. This CDR3 spans 13 amino acids. Germline V lookup: CDR1 MNHNS, CDR2 SASEGT. CDR3 nucleotide sequence: TGTGCCAGCGGGGACAGGTTAAGGAACATTCAGTACTTC. It codes for CASGDRLRNIQYF.

The table lists this clonotype with a few counts. J is TRBJ2-4 and V is TRBV28, with 11 positions matching TRBD1. Germline CDR1 MDHEN, CDR2 SYDVKM. V dropped 7 bases and J dropped 8; count of bases not matched to a gene: 10. The CDR3 sequence is 15 residues long. CDR3 protein: CASTQTGTGGYIQYF. Written as DNA, the CDR3 is TGTGCCAGCACCCAAACCGGGACAGGGGGGTACATTCAGTACTTC.

The chain recombines TRBV28 with TRBJ2-1; D possibly corresponds to TRBD1 (6 bases). Trimming removed 5 bases from V and 13 bases from J, with 21 bases in between. The CDR3 is 14 residues long. Per the germline V gene, CDR1 is MDHEN and CDR2 is SYDVKM. CDR3 coding DNA: TGTGCCAGCAGTAAACAGGGCGGTGATGAGACCCAGTTCTTC. Its translation: CASSKQGGDETQFF.

The chain links TRBV12-3 or TRBV12-4 to TRBJ2-7; a weak D match, TRBD1 (6 bases). This CDR3 contains 14 residues. V was shortened by 7 bases and J by 7 bases, with 20 bases between the two germline ends. Here the CDR3 DNA reads TGTGCCAGCACTCGGACAGCACAGGGCAATGAGCAGTACTTC. Protein: CASTRTAQGNEQYF.

The chain has TRBV9 and TRBJ2-1; maybe TRBD2 (6 bases). The germline gives CDR1 SGDLS, CDR2 YYNGEE. V was clipped by 3 bases and J by 15 bases, with 19 bases between them. The CDR3 is 13 amino acids. The CDR3 sequence: CASSARPDYLLFF. DNA of the CDR3: TGTGCCAGCAGCGCCCGTCCGGACTACCTTCTGTTCTTC.

This clonotype has just a few counts. V is TRBV7-2 and J is TRBJ2-1; D not certain. Germline assignment: CDR1 SGHTA and CDR2 FQGNSA. This CDR3 has 14 residues. V was shortened by 5 bases and J by 9 bases, with 17 bases between the two germline ends. The CDR3 region has the DNA TGTGCCAGCAGCCCCAAAAGCCAGGTACCTGAGCAGTTCTTC. This gives the protein CASSPKSQVPEQFF.

The table lists this clonotype with a few counts. The gene calls are TRBV2 and TRBJ2-1; 7 bases fit TRBD1. CDR3 size: 15 residues. With 1 base clipped from V and 7 bases from J, the junction kept 7 bases outside the gene matches. CDR1 is SNHLY and CDR2 is FYNNEI in the germline V gene. Here the CDR3 DNA reads TGTGCCAGCAGTGAAGAGGGGGCCCTGGGAAATGAGCAGTTCTTC. This sequence encodes CASSEEGALGNEQFF.

The J gene is TRBJ1-1, the V gene TRBV6-5, with D possibly matching TRBD1 (6 bases). This CDR3 region has 13 residues. The V end lost 5 bases, the J end lost 4 bases, and 11 bases lay between the germline ends. The V gene's germline CDR1 is MNHEY and CDR2 SVGAGI. Here the CDR3 DNA reads TGTGCCAGCAGTACCAGGGGCAGCACTGAAGCTTTCTTT. Protein sequence: CASSTRGSTEAFF.

This clonotype was observed a handful of times. CDR3 residues: CSTSAGANVLTF. Here the CDR3 DNA reads TGCAGTACATCAGCGGGGGCCAACGTCCTGACTTTC. V gene TRBV29-1 combines with J gene TRBJ2-6; D is unresolved. There are 12 residues in the CDR3. Germline V gives CDR1 SQVTM, CDR2 ANQGSEA.

The chain couples TRBV2 to TRBJ1-2; possibly TRBD1 for D (6 bases). Germline CDR1 is SNHLY and CDR2 is FYNNEI. The CDR3 spans 13 residues. V lost 6 bases, J lost 4 bases, and 12 bases lay in between. The CDR3 DNA reads as TGTGCCAGCAGGACGGAGGGGGTCTATGGCTACACCTTC. Amino acid sequence: CASRTEGVYGYTF.

This chain joins TRBV29-1 and TRBJ1-2; the match to TRBD1 covers 7 bases. Germline CDR1 is SQVTM and CDR2 is ANQGSEA. CDR3 size: 13 residues. J gave up 8 bases and V 6 bases, and 12 bases lay outside the gene matches. CDR3: CSVGDRALEGYTF. Written as DNA, the CDR3 is TGCAGCGTCGGTGACAGGGCCCTCGAAGGCTACACCTTC.